Listed here are 28 T cell receptor beta chains from one sample, sequenced in a study of blood T cell repertoires in COVID-19. Assay: immunoSEQ multiplex PCR; the TCRdb copy retains only in-frame clones and omits some. In the table there are about 200,000 clones, 70% to 90% of which are singletons. The sequenced sample consisted of peripheral blood. All receptors derive from a woman aged 45-65 years with COVID-19, enrolled during active disease.

This sequence joins TRBV18 and TRBJ2-3; 10 bases match TRBD2. Germline V gene lookup returns CDR1 KGHSH and CDR2 LQKENI. There are 16 residues in the CDR3. The V segment lost 6 bases and the J segment 7 bases; nucleotides outside the gene matches: 13. CDR3 sequence: CASSPSRASGGHTQYF. For the CDR3, the DNA is TGTGCCAGCTCGCCCTCGCGGGCTAGCGGGGGTCATACGCAGTATTTT.

This rearrangement joins TRBV12-3 or TRBV12-4 to TRBJ1-2, with TRBD1 identical over 8 bases. The V and J ends lost 6 bases and 5 bases, in that order; junction bases with no gene match: 5. The length of the CDR3 is 13 residues. CDR3 region: CASSPDRGYGYTF. CDR3 DNA: TGTGCCAGCAGCCCTGACAGGGGTTATGGCTACACCTTC.

This clone was picked up one time. V is TRBV19 and J is TRBJ2-5, with 13 bases matching TRBD2. The V segment lost 3 bases and the J segment 5 bases; nucleotides outside the gene matches: 3. This CDR3 comprises 15 residues. CDR1 is LNHDA and CDR2 is SQIVND in the germline V gene (reference sequence). The CDR3 region is CASSMGLAGRETQYF. The CDR3 bases are TGTGCCAGTAGTATGGGACTAGCGGGGAGGGAGACCCAGTACTTC. Together with reference TRBV19 and TRBJ2-5, the CDR3 gives the full variable domain: DGGITQSPKYLFRKEGQNVTLSCEQNLNHDAMYWYRQDPGQGLRLIYYSQIVNDFQKGDIAEGYSVSREKKESFPLTVTSAQKNPTAFYLCASSMGLAGRETQYFGPGTRLLVL.

The chain couples TRBV5-1 to TRBJ2-7; a possible D gene is TRBD2 (6 bases). This CDR3 has 14 residues. In germline, CDR1 is SGHRS, CDR2 YFSETQ. With 4 bases removed from V and 7 bases from J, the gap between germline ends came to 18 bases. CDR3 sequence (DNA): TGCGCCAGCAGCCCCCCCCACGGGACTGAAGAGCAGTACTTC. Protein product: CASSPPHGTEEQYF.

The rearrangement links TRBV9 to TRBJ1-5; TRBD1 aligns across 7 bases. Germline-derived CDR1 and CDR2 are SGDLS and YYNGEE. This CDR3 is built from 14 residues. Unmatched junction bases numbered 2, after V lost 2 bases and J lost 3 bases. CDR3 bases: TGTGCCAGCAGCGTGGGACAGCTCAATCAGCCCCAGCATTTT. Protein product: CASSVGQLNQPQHF.

The V and J genes are TRBV29-1 and TRBJ1-1, with 7 bases aligning to TRBD1. CDR3 length: 15 residues. The germline V gene encodes CDR1 SQVTM and CDR2 ANQGSEA. With 1 base clipped from V and 7 bases from J, the junction kept 12 bases outside the gene matches. CDR3 coding DNA: TGCAGCGTTGAAGGGTCGGGGACAGTGGTTGGTGAAGCTTTCTTT. Protein: CSVEGSGTVVGEAFF.

This rearrangement joins TRBV13 to TRBJ1-1; 8 nucleotides agree with TRBD1. The CDR3 loop spans 16 amino acids. Trimming took 0 bases from V and 10 from J; bases not matched to a gene: 13. Germline CDR1 is PRHDT and CDR2 is FYEKMQ (reference sequence). CDR3 loop: CASSLGRGQGAFRAFF. The CDR3 nucleotides are TGTGCCAGCAGCTTAGGCCGAGGGCAGGGGGCATTTCGAGCTTTCTTT.

The V call is TRBV28, the J call TRBJ2-7, with D tentatively TRBD1 (6 bases). Germline V gene data show CDR1 as MDHEN and CDR2 as SYDVKM. The ends were cut back, 1 base at V and 7 bases at J, with 14 bases in the middle. CDR3 length: 14 residues. The CDR3 bases are TGTGCCAGCAGTTTATACACCCAGGGGAAAGAGCAGTACTTC. It codes for CASSLYTQGKEQYF.

This clone appeared once. The V and J genes are TRBV21-1 and TRBJ2-3; TRBD2, the D gene given by the table, was not confirmed from the DNA. TRBV21-1 counts as a pseudogene. The CDR3 runs to 18 residues. CDR3 protein: CASSKKRLLAGNTDTQYF. The CDR3 DNA reads TGTGCCAGCAGTAAAAAAAGGTTACTAGCGGGGAACACAGATACGCAGTATTTT.

V usage is TRBV2 and J usage is TRBJ1-3, with D maybe TRBD1 (5 bases). CDR1 SNHLY and CDR2 FYNNEI come from the germline V gene. The ends were cut back, 4 bases at V and 4 bases at J, with 20 bases in the middle. The length of the CDR3 is 17 residues. CDR3 residues: CASSGLQTGAAGNTIYF. The CDR3 DNA is TGTGCCAGCAGTGGACTGCAAACTGGGGCAGCCGGAAACACCATATATTTT.

V is TRBV7-2 and J is TRBJ2-2; 9 nucleotides agree with TRBD1. Germline assignment: CDR1 SGHTA and CDR2 FQGNSA. After removal of 5 bases from V and 4 bases from J, the junction contained 2 bases not matched to a gene. CDR3 size: 14 residues. CDR3 protein: CASSQGQGTGELFF. As DNA, the CDR3 is TGTGCCAGCAGCCAGGGACAGGGCACCGGGGAGCTGTTTTTT.

The rearrangement links TRBV4-3 to TRBJ1-2, with D tentatively TRBD1 (5 bases). CDR1 is LGHNA, CDR2 YSLEER, per germline. This CDR3 contains 14 residues. V gave up 0 bases and J gave up 7 bases, with 12 bases separating them. The CDR3 reads CASSQERGASGYTF. CDR3 sequence (DNA): TGCGCCAGCAGCCAAGAAAGGGGCGCGAGTGGCTACACCTTC.

This chain joins TRBV13 and TRBJ2-7, with D perhaps TRBD1 (6 bases). Germline values: CDR1 PRHDT, CDR2 FYEKMQ (reference sequence). This CDR3 spans 16 amino acids. V dropped 1 base and J dropped 3 bases, with 16 bases sitting between them. CDR3 amino acids: CASSLVGARSNYEQYF. The CDR3 DNA follows: TGTGCCAGCAGCTTAGTGGGGGCTAGGTCGAACTACGAGCAGTACTTC.

The J gene is TRBJ2-7, the V gene TRBV4-1; possible D gene TRBD1, 6 bases. Germline CDR1 MGHRA, CDR2 YSYEKL. The V end lost 0 bases, the J end lost 1 base, and 19 bases lay between the germline ends. This CDR3 comprises 18 residues. CDR3 sequence: CASSQEGPRDNPSYEQYF. CDR3 coding DNA: TGCGCCAGCAGCCAAGAAGGGCCCCGGGACAATCCTTCCTACGAGCAGTACTTC.

This chain joins TRBV18 and TRBJ1-1; a weak D match, TRBD1 (6 bases). The V end was cut by 2 bases, the J end by 5 bases, with 12 bases between. The germline gives CDR1 KGHSH, CDR2 LQKENI. The CDR3 covers 14 residues. CDR3: CASSPNRERTEAFF. Written as DNA, the CDR3 is TGTGCCAGCTCACCAAACAGGGAAAGGACTGAAGCTTTCTTT.

The chain carries TRBV11-1 and TRBJ2-1; 11 bases agree with TRBD2. The CDR3 length is 16 residues. Germline loops: CDR1 SGHAT, CDR2 FQDESV (reference sequence). V was clipped by 5 bases and J by 3 bases; unmatched bases: 6. The CDR3 DNA sequence: TGTGCCAGCAGCGGCCCGGGGACTAGCGGCTACAATGAGCAGTTCTTC. This encodes CASSGPGTSGYNEQFF.

A note on this clone: This sample includes further DNA sequences coding for the same CDR3. This chain uses TRBV5-1 with TRBJ1-1, with a possible D match to TRBD1 (5 bases). V lost 0 bases, J lost 4 bases, and 10 bases lay in between. Germline lookup yields CDR1 SGHRS and CDR2 YFSETQ. This CDR3 has 14 amino acids. CDR3 residues: CASSLGQGITEAFF. The CDR3 coding sequence is TGCGCCAGCAGCTTGGGTCAGGGAATCACTGAAGCTTTCTTT.

J is TRBJ2-7 and V is TRBV11-2; the match to TRBD1 covers 9 bases. Per the germline V gene, CDR1 is SGHAT and CDR2 is FQNNGV. This CDR3 spans 14 amino acids. V lost 4 bases and J lost 6; bases outside the gene matches: 7. This CDR3 is CASSWGQGLGEQYV. In nucleotides, the CDR3 is TGTGCCAGCAGCTGGGGACAGGGACTGGGCGAGCAGTACGTC.

The gene calls are TRBV28 and TRBJ1-2, with 7 positions matching TRBD1. CDR3 length: 13 residues. Germline V gene data show CDR1 as MDHEN and CDR2 as SYDVKM. The V and J ends lost 10 bases and 4 bases, in that order; junction bases with no gene match: 9. The CDR3 DNA sequence: TGTGCCACCACAGGGACAGTCTTCTATGGCTACACCTTC. Translation gives CATTGTVFYGYTF.

The rearrangement uses TRBV29-1 and TRBJ1-2; TRBD1 agrees at 12 bases. Germline V gives CDR1 SQVTM, CDR2 ANQGSEA. Germline trimming cut 0 bases from V and 0 bases from J; bases unmatched to any gene: 11. The CDR3 totals 19 residues. DNA of the CDR3: TGCAGCGTTGAAGATCCCGGGACAGGGGGCGATGAGGCTAACTATGGCTACACCTTC. It translates to CSVEDPGTGGDEANYGYTF.

This chain uses TRBV7-2 with TRBJ1-2; a possible D gene is TRBD1 (5 bases). Germline CDR1 and CDR2: SGHTA and FQGNSA. The ends were cut back, 1 base at V and 5 bases at J, with 17 bases in the middle. CDR3 size: 16 residues. CDR3 loop: CASSLVGSGVGYGYTF. The CDR3 DNA follows: TGTGCCAGCAGCTTAGTGGGATCGGGGGTAGGGTATGGCTACACCTTC.

This CDR3 reads CASSLRSADRGKYNSPLHF. The CDR3 nucleotides read TGTGCCAGCAGCTTAAGGTCCGCGGACAGGGGGAAATATAATTCACCCCTCCACTTT. The rearrangement uses TRBV7-6 and TRBJ1-6; 10 bases align to TRBD1. V shed 2 bases and J 4 bases; nucleotides not matched to a gene: 11. The CDR3 consists of 19 residues. Germline assignment: CDR1 SGHVS and CDR2 FNYEAQ.

This clone was observed a few times. This chain uses TRBV12-3 or TRBV12-4 with TRBJ1-2; D may be TRBD1 (5 bases). The CDR3 has 12 residues. The V gene lost 7 bases and the J gene lost 7 bases, with 13 bases spanning the gap. CDR3 amino acids: CASTPGVGGYTF. The CDR3, as DNA: TGTGCCAGCACTCCGGGGGTCGGTGGCTACACCTTC.

The chain recombines TRBV6-6 with TRBJ1-3, with D unclear. Germline CDR1 is MNHNY and CDR2 is SVGAGI (reference sequence). V lost 4 bases, J lost 4 bases, and 11 bases lay in between. This CDR3 comprises 14 residues. For the CDR3, the DNA is TGTGCCAGCAGTTCCTACTCCCGGGGAAACACCATATATTTT. Protein product: CASSSYSRGNTIYF.

For the CDR3, the DNA is TGTGCCAGCAGCCCTACCGGGACAGGCGGGTTCGGGGAGCTGTTTTTT. Translation: CASSPTGTGGFGELFF. The V and J genes are TRBV7-8 and TRBJ2-2; 8 nucleotides line up with TRBD1. The J segment lost 7 bases and the V segment lost 5 bases, leaving 12 bases of the junction unmatched. The CDR3 length is 16 residues. CDR1 SGHVS and CDR2 FQNEAQ come from the germline V gene.

V and J are TRBV5-1 and TRBJ2-2, with D maybe TRBD2 (5 bases). V was clipped by 0 bases and J by 6 bases, with 18 bases between them. Germline-derived CDR1 and CDR2 are SGHRS and YFSETQ. The CDR3 length is 17 residues. CDR3 amino acids: CASSLEPVASPPGELFF. The CDR3 DNA follows: TGCGCCAGCAGCTTGGAGCCGGTGGCTAGCCCCCCCGGGGAGCTGTTTTTT.

The CDR3 region has the DNA TGTGCCAGCAGCGCGGGACAGGGCGGAAGCTATGGCTACACCTTC. Translation: CASSAGQGGSYGYTF. The chain is built from TRBV14 and TRBJ1-2; the match to TRBD1 covers 9 bases. V was clipped by 5 bases and J by 4 bases; unmatched bases: 8. Germline V gene sequence: CDR1 SGHDN, CDR2 FVKESK. This CDR3 comprises 15 residues.

This clone was recorded a few times. The rearrangement joins TRBV5-1 to TRBJ1-6, with D possibly TRBD1 on 5 matching bases. The germline V and J ends were trimmed by 0 bases and 10 bases, with 11 bases remaining between them. Germline V gene sequence: CDR1 SGHRS, CDR2 YFSETQ. This CDR3 is built from 14 residues. Here the CDR3 reads CASSLEGEVSPLHF. CDR3 DNA: TGCGCCAGCAGCTTGGAAGGGGAAGTCTCACCCCTCCACTTT.